These 25 T cell receptor beta chains were sequenced from one sample in a study of cytomegalovirus exposure and HLA in healthy donors. The PCR had 60 Vbeta and 13 Jbeta primers. The protocol was immunoSEQ multiplex PCR, while the TCRdb copy is restricted to in-frame clones and leaves out a portion. Here the sample spans under 40,000 clones, 90% to 95% being singletons. Sequenced input: PBMCs. The receptors stem from a woman in her late teens or twenties in good health and CMV-seronegative.

The V and J genes are TRBV29-1 and TRBJ2-1, with TRBD2 as a possible D gene (6 bases). Germline loops: CDR1 SQVTM, CDR2 ANQGSEA. The V and J ends lost 6 bases and 1 base respectively, with 16 bases between them. There are 15 residues in the CDR3. The CDR3 region is CSVKTGSRSYNEQFF. The CDR3, as DNA: TGCAGCGTGAAGACCGGGAGCAGGTCCTACAATGAGCAGTTCTTC.

The rearrangement joins TRBV7-6 to TRBJ2-1; TRBD2 matches 11 bases. The germline CDR1 and CDR2 sequences are SGHVS and FNYEAQ. This CDR3 contains 13 residues. Trimming cost V 8 bases and J 5 bases; bases outside gene matches: 2. CDR3 nucleotide sequence: TGTGCCAGCGCGACTAGCGGGAACAATGAGCAGTTCTTC. This gives the protein CASATSGNNEQFF.

The rearrangement joins TRBV5-1 to TRBJ2-5; 7 bases align to TRBD1. Germline V lookup: CDR1 SGHRS, CDR2 YFSETQ. The CDR3 spans 18 residues. With V trimmed by 4 bases and J by 4 bases, 19 bases remained unmatched. The DNA of the CDR3 is TGCGCCAGCAGCCAAAGGACAGGACCTAACGGGGTAGGAGAGACCCAGTACTTC. Its protein product is CASSQRTGPNGVGETQYF.

This clone was seen a few times. The V call is TRBV6-1, the J call TRBJ1-4; D is unclear. Germline V gene lookup returns CDR1 MNHNS and CDR2 SASEGT. The CDR3 is 17 residues long. V was cut by 4 bases and J by 0 bases, with 15 bases left in between. Here the CDR3 reads CASSVQFLLATNEKLFF. The CDR3 DNA follows: TGTGCCAGCAGTGTTCAGTTCCTTCTTGCAACTAATGAAAAACTGTTTTTT.

To note about this clone: Sequence at one end of the junction differs from germline and may be a read error. V usage is TRBV7-9 and J usage is TRBJ2-5; no reliable D call. The CDR3 consists of 12 residues. Germline V gene data show CDR1 as SEHNR and CDR2 as FQNEAQ (reference sequence). This CDR3 reads CSSSLVRETQYF. The CDR3 coding sequence is TGTTCCAGCAGCTTAGTGAGAGAGACCCAGTACTTC. Complete variable domain (other parts from reference TRBV7-9 and TRBJ2-5): DTGVSQNPRHKITKRGQNVTFRCDPISEHNRLYWYRQTLGQGPEFLTYFQNEAQLEKSRLLSDRFSAERPKGSFSTLEIQRTEQGDSAMYLCSSSLVRETQYFGPGTRLLVL.

V usage is TRBV7-3 and J usage is TRBJ2-5, with D maybe TRBD2 (5 bases). CDR3 length: 15 residues. Trimming shortened V by 4 bases and J by 4 bases, and 16 bases separated the two germline ends. CDR1 is SGHTA, CDR2 FQGTGA, per germline. The DNA for the CDR3 is TGTGCCAGCAGCTCAGGACTCTCTCGGGGAGAGACCCAGTACTTC. The encoded protein is CASSSGLSRGETQYF.

This clone was seen more than once but under ten times. J is TRBJ1-5 and V is TRBV29-1; the match to TRBD1 covers 8 bases. The trim removed 7 bases at V and 7 bases at J, leaving 6 bases unmatched. The CDR3 covers 12 residues. Per germline, CDR1 SQVTM and CDR2 ANQGSEA. The DNA of the CDR3 is TGCAGCGCCGGACAGGGACGACAGCCCCAGCATTTT. It is translated as CSAGQGRQPQHF.

This clone has just a few counts. The rearrangement uses TRBV7-2 and TRBJ2-1; D possibly corresponds to TRBD2 (5 bases). Germline V lookup: CDR1 SGHTA, CDR2 FQGNSA. The V end lost 4 bases, the J end lost 5 bases, and 18 bases lay between the germline ends. CDR3 length: 16 amino acids. This chain's CDR3 is CASSSQAAPRDNEQFF. DNA of the CDR3: TGTGCCAGCAGCTCCCAGGCGGCCCCGAGGGACAATGAGCAGTTCTTC.

This sequence joins TRBV30 and TRBJ1-2; D unclear. Germline assignment: CDR1 GTSNPN and CDR2 SVGIG (reference sequence). The CDR3 has 14 residues. The V end was cut by 0 bases, the J end by 3 bases, with 11 bases between. CDR3 coding DNA: TGTGCCTGGAGTGTCTCTGCGGGCTACTATGGCTACACCTTC. This codes for CAWSVSAGYYGYTF.

The genes are TRBV14 and TRBJ2-5, with 7 bases lining up with TRBD1. V shed 0 bases, J shed 5 bases, and the junction held 12 bases outside the gene matches. The germline gives CDR1 SGHDN, CDR2 FVKESK. This CDR3 region has 17 residues. The CDR3 bases are TGTGCCAGCAGCCAAGATAAAGGGGGCCGGGGATATGAGACCCAGTACTTC. The encoded protein is CASSQDKGGRGYETQYF.

The table lists this clone with a count of one. CDR3 in amino acids: CASLLAGDGTDTQYF. The CDR3, as DNA: TGTGCCAGTCTACTAGCGGGAGATGGCACAGATACGCAGTATTTT. The chain couples TRBV6-6 to TRBJ2-3; 11 bases are a match to TRBD2. Germline assignment: CDR1 MNHNY and CDR2 SVGAGI (reference sequence). Germline trimming cut 9 bases from V and 1 base from J; bases unmatched to any gene: 6. The CDR3 is 15 residues long.

CDR3: CASSVGGFPSGANVLTF. As DNA, the CDR3 is TGTGCCAGCAGTGTCGGAGGCTTCCCCTCTGGGGCCAACGTCCTGACTTTC. The V and J genes are TRBV2 and TRBJ2-6; weak D call: TRBD2 (5 bases). V lost 4 bases, J lost 0 bases, and 13 bases lay in between. Looked up from germline, CDR1 is SNHLY and CDR2 is FYNNEI. The CDR3 runs to 17 residues. The whole variable domain, filled in from reference TRBV2 and TRBJ2-6, reads EPEVTQTPSHQVTQMGQEVILRCVPISNHLYFYWYRQILGQKVEFLVSFYNNEISEKSEIFDDQFSVERPDGSNFTLKIRSTKLEDSAMYFCASSVGGFPSGANVLTFGAGSRLTVL.

The rearrangement joins TRBV2 to TRBJ2-5; 9 nucleotides line up with TRBD2. The CDR3 contains 15 residues. Trimming removed 6 bases from V and 5 bases from J; junction bases left unmatched: 10. CDR1 is SNHLY and CDR2 is FYNNEI in the germline V gene. The CDR3 bases are TGTGCCAGCAGACTCATTGGGACTAGCTGGGAGACCCAGTACTTC. Translation gives CASRLIGTSWETQYF.

The chain uses TRBV29-1 and TRBJ1-2; the match to TRBD1 covers 9 bases. CDR3 length: 13 residues. Germline V gives CDR1 SQVTM, CDR2 ANQGSEA. V lost 6 bases and J lost 8; bases outside the gene matches: 10. The DNA for the CDR3 is TGCAGCGTACCGGGACAGGGAGTCCGAGGCTACACCTTC. It is translated as CSVPGQGVRGYTF.

V and J are TRBV10-3 and TRBJ1-6, with TRBD1 matching over 9 bases. Germline CDR1 and CDR2: ENHRY and SYGVKD. This CDR3 is built from 15 residues. The trim removed 0 bases at V and 8 bases at J, leaving 2 bases unmatched. The CDR3 coding sequence is TGTGCCATCAGTGAGTCGACAGGGGGGGATTCACCCCTCCACTTT. Encoded protein: CAISESTGGDSPLHF.

The rearrangement links TRBV15 to TRBJ2-5; D perhaps matches TRBD1 (5 bases). The J call is doubtful: the DNA matches TRBJ2-7 better. This CDR3 has 13 amino acids. CDR1 LNHNV and CDR2 YYDKDF come from the germline V gene (reference sequence). CDR3 protein: CATWKGVSYEQYF. In DNA, the CDR3 is TGTGCCACCTGGAAAGGGGTTTCCTACGAGCAGTACTTC.

The rearrangement links TRBV6-1 to TRBJ2-7, with TRBD1 matching 7 bases. The V segment lost 8 bases and the J segment 2 bases; nucleotides outside the gene matches: 6. This CDR3 has 13 residues. Germline V gives CDR1 MNHNS, CDR2 SASEGT. CDR3: CASRDSHPYEQYF. DNA of the CDR3: TGTGCCAGCCGGGACAGCCACCCCTACGAGCAGTACTTC.

J is TRBJ2-7 and V is TRBV6-5, with D possibly matching TRBD1 (6 bases). The V gene's germline CDR1 is MNHEY and CDR2 SVGAGI. The CDR3 consists of 14 residues. The V gene lost 5 bases and the J gene lost 5 bases, with 16 bases spanning the gap. The chain's CDR3 is CASSGWDKDHEQYF. DNA of the CDR3: TGTGCCAGCAGTGGGTGGGACAAGGACCACGAGCAGTACTTC.

The V and J genes are TRBV4-2 and TRBJ2-7, with D maybe TRBD1 (5 bases). From germline, CDR1 is LGHNA and CDR2 YNFKEQ. V lost 3 bases and J lost 3, with 18 bases in between. There are 16 residues in the CDR3. Here the CDR3 reads CASSQEIRAPIYEQYF. In DNA form, the CDR3 reads TGTGCCAGCAGCCAGGAGATCAGGGCTCCCATCTACGAGCAGTACTTC.

The CDR3 region is CSVEAAGYEQYF. CDR3 bases: TGCAGCGTTGAAGCGGCAGGTTACGAGCAGTACTTC. The chain is built from TRBV29-1 and TRBJ2-7; D not resolved. The CDR3 has 12 amino acids. V dropped 1 base and J dropped 4 bases, with 8 bases sitting between them. Germline values: CDR1 SQVTM, CDR2 ANQGSEA.

This clone came up once. V usage is TRBV11-2 and J usage is TRBJ1-3; D is undetermined. V dropped 5 bases and J dropped 0 bases, with 11 bases sitting between them. This CDR3 spans 15 amino acids. Germline CDR1 is SGHAT and CDR2 is FQNNGV. The CDR3 here is CASSPYSFSGNTIYF. CDR3 DNA: TGTGCCAGCAGCCCCTACAGCTTCTCTGGAAACACCATATATTTT. The variable domain in full, completed from reference TRBV11-2 and TRBJ1-3, reads EAGVAQSPRYKIIEKRQSVAFWCNPISGHATLYWYQQILGQGPKLLIQFQNNGVVDDSQLPKDRFSAERLKGVDSTLKIQPAKLEDSAVYLCASSPYSFSGNTIYFGEGSWLTVV.

The chain has TRBV5-4 and TRBJ2-3, with a possible D match to TRBD1 (5 bases). The V gene lost 5 bases and the J gene lost 7 bases, with 20 bases spanning the gap. Germline V gene sequence: CDR1 SGHNT, CDR2 YYREEE (reference sequence). The CDR3 loop spans 15 amino acids. The CDR3 here is CASSSGRFRDYTQYF. CDR3 in DNA: TGTGCCAGCAGTTCTGGACGATTCAGGGATTATACGCAGTATTTT. Supplemented by reference TRBV5-4 and TRBJ2-3, the full variable domain reads ETGVTQSPTHLIKTRGQQVTLRCSSQSGHNTVSWYQQALGQGPQFIFQYYREEENGRGNFPPRFSGLQFPNYSSELNVNALELDDSALYLCASSSGRFRDYTQYFGPGTRLTVL.

CDR3 residues: CATLSFTANVATNEKLFF. CDR3 DNA: TGTGCCACCCTTTCATTTACAGCAAACGTTGCAACTAATGAAAAACTGTTTTTT. The rearrangement uses TRBV28 and TRBJ1-4; no reliable D call. The V and J ends lost 10 bases and 0 bases respectively, with 24 bases between them. The CDR3 is 18 amino acids. Germline lookup yields CDR1 MDHEN and CDR2 SYDVKM.

This clone was counted between two and nine times. The chain recombines TRBV28 with TRBJ2-6; TRBD1 matches 9 bases. J gave up 0 bases and V 5 bases, and 2 bases lay outside the gene matches. Germline V CDR1 and CDR2: MDHEN, SYDVKM. This CDR3 is 16 amino acids long. The CDR3 loop reads CASSGTGISGANVLTF. CDR3 bases: TGTGCCAGCAGTGGGACAGGGATCTCTGGGGCCAACGTCCTGACTTTC.

This clone was seen once. The chain has TRBV30 and TRBJ2-3; D may be TRBD1 (7 bases). The CDR3 contains 15 residues. Trimming cost V 1 base and J 2 bases, with 13 bases left between them. CDR1 and CDR2 from the germline V gene are GTSNPN and SVGIG (reference sequence). This chain's CDR3 is CAWSGRGRPTDTQYF. CDR3 nucleotide sequence: TGTGCCTGGAGTGGGAGGGGGCGACCCACAGATACGCAGTATTTT. The full variable domain, with the rest looked up from reference TRBV30 and TRBJ2-3, is SQTIHQWPATLVQPVGSPLSLECTVEGTSNPNLYWYRQAAGRGLQLLFYSVGIGQISSEVPQNLSASRPQDRQFILSSKKLLLSDSGFYLCAWSGRGRPTDTQYFGPGTRLTVL.